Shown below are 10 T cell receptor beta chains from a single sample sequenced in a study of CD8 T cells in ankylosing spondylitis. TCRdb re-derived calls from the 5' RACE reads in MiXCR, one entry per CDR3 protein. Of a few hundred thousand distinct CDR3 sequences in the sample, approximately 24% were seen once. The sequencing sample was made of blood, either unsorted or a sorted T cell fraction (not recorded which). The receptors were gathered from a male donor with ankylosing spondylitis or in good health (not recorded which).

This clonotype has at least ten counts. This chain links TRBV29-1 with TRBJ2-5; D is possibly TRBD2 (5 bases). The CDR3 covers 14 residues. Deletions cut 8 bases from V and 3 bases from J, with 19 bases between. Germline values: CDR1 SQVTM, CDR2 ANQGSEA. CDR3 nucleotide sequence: TGCAGCACCACCTGGGCAGGAGGAAAAGAGACCCAGTACTTC. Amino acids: CSTTWAGGKETQYF. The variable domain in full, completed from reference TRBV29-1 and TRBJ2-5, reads SAVISQKPSRDICQRGTSLTIQCQVDSQVTMMFWYRQQPGQSLTLIATANQGSEATYESGFVIDKFPISRPNLTFSTLTVSNMSPEDSSIYLCSTTWAGGKETQYFGPGTRLLVL.

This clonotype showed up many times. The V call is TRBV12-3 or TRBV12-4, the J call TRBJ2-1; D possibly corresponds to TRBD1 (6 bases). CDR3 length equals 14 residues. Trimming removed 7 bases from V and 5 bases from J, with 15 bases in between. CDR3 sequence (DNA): TGTGCCAGCACTCCTGGGGGCCGTGACAATGAGCAGTTCTTC. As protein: CASTPGGRDNEQFF.

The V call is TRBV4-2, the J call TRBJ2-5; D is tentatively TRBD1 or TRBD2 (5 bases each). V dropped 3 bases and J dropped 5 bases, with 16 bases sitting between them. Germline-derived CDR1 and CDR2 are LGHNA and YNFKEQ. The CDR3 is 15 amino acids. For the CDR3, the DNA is TGTGCCAGCAGCCAGGGGGTAGAGCTGTGGGAGACCCAGTACTTC. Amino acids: CASSQGVELWETQYF.

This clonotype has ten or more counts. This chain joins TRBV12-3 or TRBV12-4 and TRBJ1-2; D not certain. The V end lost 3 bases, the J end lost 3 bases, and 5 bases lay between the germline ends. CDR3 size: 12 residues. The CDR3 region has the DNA TGTGCCAGCAGTTTGTCCGACTATGGCTACACCTTC. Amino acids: CASSLSDYGYTF.

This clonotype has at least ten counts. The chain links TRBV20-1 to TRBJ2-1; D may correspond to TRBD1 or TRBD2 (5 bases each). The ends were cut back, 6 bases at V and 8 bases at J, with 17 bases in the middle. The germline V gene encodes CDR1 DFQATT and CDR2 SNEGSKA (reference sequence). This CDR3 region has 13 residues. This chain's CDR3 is CSARRSGDDEQFF. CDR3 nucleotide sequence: TGCAGTGCCCGACGGTCCGGGGACGATGAGCAGTTCTTC.

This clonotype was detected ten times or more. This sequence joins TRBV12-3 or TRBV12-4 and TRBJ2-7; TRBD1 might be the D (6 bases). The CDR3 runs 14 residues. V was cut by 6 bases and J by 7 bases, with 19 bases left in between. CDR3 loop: CASSPRPGVAEQYF. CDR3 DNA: TGTGCCAGCAGCCCTAGACCAGGGGTCGCGGAGCAGTACTTC.

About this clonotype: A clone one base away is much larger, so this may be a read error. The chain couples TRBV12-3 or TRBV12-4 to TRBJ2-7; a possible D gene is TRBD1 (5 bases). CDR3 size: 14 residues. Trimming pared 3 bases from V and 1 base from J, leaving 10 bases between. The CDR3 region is CASSFQGPSYEQYF. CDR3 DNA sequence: TGTGCCAGCAGTTTCCAGGGCCCATCCTACGAGCAGTACTTC.

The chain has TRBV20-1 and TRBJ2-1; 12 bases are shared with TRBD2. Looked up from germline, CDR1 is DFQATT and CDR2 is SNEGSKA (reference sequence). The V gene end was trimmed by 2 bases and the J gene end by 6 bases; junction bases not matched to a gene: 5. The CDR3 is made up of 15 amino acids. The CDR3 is CSARPSGGASNEQFF. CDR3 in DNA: TGCAGTGCTAGACCTAGCGGGGGGGCGAGCAATGAGCAGTTCTTC.

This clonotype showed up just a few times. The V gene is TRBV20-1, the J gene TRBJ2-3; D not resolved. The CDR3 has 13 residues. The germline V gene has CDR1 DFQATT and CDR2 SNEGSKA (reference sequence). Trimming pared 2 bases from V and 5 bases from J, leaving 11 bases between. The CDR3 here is CSARLEPGDTQYF. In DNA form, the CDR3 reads TGCAGTGCTAGACTGGAGCCCGGAGATACGCAGTATTTT.

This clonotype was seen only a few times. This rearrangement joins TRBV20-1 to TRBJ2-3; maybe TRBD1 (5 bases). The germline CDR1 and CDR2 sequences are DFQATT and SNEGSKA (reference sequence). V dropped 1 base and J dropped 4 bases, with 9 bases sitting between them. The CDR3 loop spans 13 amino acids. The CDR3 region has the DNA TGCAGTGCTAGAGTCCAGGGCCCAGATACGCAGTATTTT. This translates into CSARVQGPDTQYF.